This T cell receptor (beta chain) was sequenced for a study of CD8 T cells in Susac syndrome. The germline V gene encodes CDR1 DFQATT and CDR2 SNEGSKA (reference sequence). The V segment lost 3 bases and the J segment 4 bases; nucleotides outside the gene matches: 9. The CDR3 is 15 amino acids. After extraction with the RNeasy kit, about 0.45 to 1 ug of the RNA was reverse transcribed using random hexamers. TCRdb itself ran the immunoSEQ multiplex PCR reads through MiXCR, one entry per CDR3 protein. The sample has roughly 120,000 distinct CDR3 sequences; around 96% are singletons. V usage is TRBV20-1 and J usage is TRBJ1-1; 9 nucleotides line up with TRBD1. This receptor was taken from a human donor in good health. Input material: CD4+ T cells from PBMCs. CDR3 bases: TGCAGTGCTAGGAGGGACAGGGCCCGGGGCACTGAAGCTTTCTTT. This gives the protein CSARRDRARGTEAFF.